Given below is one TCR beta chain in context. Its antigen is unknown. Sequenced by immunoSEQ multiplex PCR; TCRdb stores in-frame clones only, minus some. There are 90,000 to 100,000 clones in the sample; around 85% occur only once, and 0.8% to 1% lies in the top ten. These data belong to a study of OX40 agonist ivuxolimab in advanced cancers. Study results and caveats: Relative to CD4+, CD8+ T cells held more expanded clones on average. In the 0.1 to 3.0 mg/kg range, CD4+ and CD8+ blood T cells had expanded clonally by week 6. Expanded peripheral T cell antigen specificity was not determined.

This CDR3 spans 15 amino acids. Per the germline V gene, CDR1 is LGHNA and CDR2 is YNFKEQ. Trimming took off 0 bases at V and 7 bases at J, with 12 bases between the two ends. The material was CD4+ or CD8+ T cells sorted from blood, obtained in a trial of the OX40 agonist ivuxolimab. This TCR was sampled from an adult with an advanced solid tumor such as melanoma, head and neck, liver or kidney cancer. The V and J genes are TRBV4-2 and TRBJ1-4; D may be TRBD1 (5 bases). CDR3 residues: CASSQDRRASEKLFF. As DNA, the CDR3 is TGTGCCAGCAGCCAAGATCGCAGGGCTAGTGAAAAACTGTTTTTT.